This entry concerns a single T cell receptor beta chain. V lost 6 bases to trimming and J lost 0 bases, with 12 bases between them. The CDR3 totals 16 residues. Germline V gene sequence: CDR1 SEHNR, CDR2 FQNEAQ (reference sequence). Clinical history as reported by participants underpinned cohort assignment. This specimen belongs to a study of blood T cell repertoires in COVID-19. Study overall: The study drew acute and convalescent COVID-19 samples from the United States, Italy and Spain.

In the original processing: How many nucleated cells were present was estimated from reference gene primer amplification. TCRdb keeps only in-frame clones here, not all; method: immunoSEQ multiplex PCR. V and J calls plus clone size are reproduced from that table; the DNA served to infer D and trimming. Among approximately 220,000 clones listed, around 89% were seen once. The chain has TRBV7-9 and TRBJ2-6; D perhaps matches TRBD1 (6 bases). Sequenced material: PBMCs or T cells enriched from blood (not recorded which). The origin of this receptor is a woman aged 30 to 39 who had recovered from COVID-19. CDR3 bases: TGTGCCAGCAGATCGGGACAAGACTCTGGGGCCAACGTCCTGACTTTC. It translates to CASRSGQDSGANVLTF.